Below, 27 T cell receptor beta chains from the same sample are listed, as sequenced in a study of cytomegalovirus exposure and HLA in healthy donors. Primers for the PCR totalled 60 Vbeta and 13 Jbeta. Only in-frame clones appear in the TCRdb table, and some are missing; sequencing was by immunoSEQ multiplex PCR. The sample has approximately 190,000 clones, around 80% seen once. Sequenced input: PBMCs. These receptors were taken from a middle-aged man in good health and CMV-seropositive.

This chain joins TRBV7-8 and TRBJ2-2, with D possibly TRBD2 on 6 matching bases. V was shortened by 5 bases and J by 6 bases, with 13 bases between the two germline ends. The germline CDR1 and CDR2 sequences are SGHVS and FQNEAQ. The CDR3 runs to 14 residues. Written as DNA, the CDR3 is TGTGCCAGCAGCCCCCCGGGAGTTTCCGGGGAGCTGTTTTTT. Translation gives CASSPPGVSGELFF.

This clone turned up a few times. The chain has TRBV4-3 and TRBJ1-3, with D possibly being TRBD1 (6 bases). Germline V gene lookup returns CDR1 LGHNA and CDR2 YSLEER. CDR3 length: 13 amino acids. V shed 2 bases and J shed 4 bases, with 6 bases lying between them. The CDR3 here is CASSQQGGNTIYF. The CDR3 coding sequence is TGCGCCAGCAGCCAACAGGGGGGAAACACCATATATTTT.

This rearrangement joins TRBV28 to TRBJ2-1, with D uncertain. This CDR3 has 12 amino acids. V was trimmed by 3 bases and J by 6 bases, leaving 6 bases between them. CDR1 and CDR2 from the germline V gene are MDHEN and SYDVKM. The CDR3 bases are TGTGCCAGCAGTTTTGTGAGCAATGAGCAGTTCTTC. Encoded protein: CASSFVSNEQFF.

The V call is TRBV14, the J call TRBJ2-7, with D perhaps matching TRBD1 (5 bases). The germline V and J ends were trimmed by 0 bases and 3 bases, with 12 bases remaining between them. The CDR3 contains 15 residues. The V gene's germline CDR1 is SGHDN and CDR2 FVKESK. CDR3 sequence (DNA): TGTGCCAGCAGCCAAGACCACAGGCGAGTCTACGAGCAGTACTTC. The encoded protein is CASSQDHRRVYEQYF.

The CDR3 is CASSESSTGANVLTF. CDR3 nucleotides: TGCGCCAGCAGTGAGTCGTCAACAGGGGCCAACGTCCTGACTTTC. This chain uses TRBV10-1 with TRBJ2-6; D unclear. The germline gives CDR1 WNHNN, CDR2 SYGVQD (reference sequence). Trimming stripped 0 bases from V and 4 bases from J, with 7 bases between. The CDR3 contains 15 residues.

CDR3 in amino acids: CASSYRQRGFRETQYF. The CDR3 nucleotides read TGTGCCAGCAGTTATAGACAAAGGGGTTTTAGGGAGACCCAGTACTTC. The chain is built from TRBV6-5 and TRBJ2-5, with D possibly TRBD1 on 5 matching bases. CDR1 is MNHEY, CDR2 SVGAGI, per germline. The CDR3 length is 16 residues. V was clipped by 3 bases and J by 5 bases, with 19 bases between them.

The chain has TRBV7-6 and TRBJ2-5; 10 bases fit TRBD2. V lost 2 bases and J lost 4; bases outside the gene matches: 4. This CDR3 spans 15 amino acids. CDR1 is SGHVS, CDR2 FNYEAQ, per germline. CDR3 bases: TGTGCCAGCAGCTTAATAGCGGGAGGTCGAGAGACCCAGTACTTC. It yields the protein CASSLIAGGRETQYF.

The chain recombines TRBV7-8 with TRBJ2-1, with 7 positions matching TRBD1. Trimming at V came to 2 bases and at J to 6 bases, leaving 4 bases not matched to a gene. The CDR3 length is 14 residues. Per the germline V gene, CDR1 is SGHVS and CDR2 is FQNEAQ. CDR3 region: CASSLRDRGNEQFF. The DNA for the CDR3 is TGTGCCAGCAGCTTACGGGACAGAGGCAATGAGCAGTTCTTC.

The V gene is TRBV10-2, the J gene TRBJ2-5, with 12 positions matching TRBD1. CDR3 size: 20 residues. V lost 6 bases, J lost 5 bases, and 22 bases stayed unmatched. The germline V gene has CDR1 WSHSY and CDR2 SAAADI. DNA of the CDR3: TGCGCCAGCAGCGATCCCGGAAACCGGGACAGGGGGCGTCTCGAGGAGACCCAGTACTTC. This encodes CASSDPGNRDRGRLEETQYF.

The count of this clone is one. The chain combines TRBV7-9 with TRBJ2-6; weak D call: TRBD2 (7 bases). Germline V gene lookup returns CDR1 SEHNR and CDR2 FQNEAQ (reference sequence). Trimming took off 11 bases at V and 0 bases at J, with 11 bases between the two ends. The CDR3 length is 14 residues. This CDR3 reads CAGGADSGANVLTF. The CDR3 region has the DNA TGTGCCGGGGGGGCTGACTCTGGGGCCAACGTCCTGACTTTC.

The CDR3 loop is CAISPGVTFRDEQFF. The DNA for the CDR3 is TGTGCCATCAGTCCGGGAGTTACCTTTAGGGATGAGCAGTTCTTC. The chain employs TRBV10-3 and TRBJ2-1, with D possibly TRBD2 on 6 matching bases. The CDR3 consists of 15 residues. Germline-derived CDR1 and CDR2 are ENHRY and SYGVKD. Trimming left V 5 bases short and J 8 bases short, with 19 bases between.

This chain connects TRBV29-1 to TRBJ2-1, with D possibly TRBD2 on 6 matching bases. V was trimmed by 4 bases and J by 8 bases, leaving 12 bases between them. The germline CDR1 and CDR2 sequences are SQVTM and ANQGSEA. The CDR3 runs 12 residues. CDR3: CSVVGGNYEQFF. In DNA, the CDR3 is TGCAGCGTTGTGGGGGGTAACTATGAGCAGTTCTTC.

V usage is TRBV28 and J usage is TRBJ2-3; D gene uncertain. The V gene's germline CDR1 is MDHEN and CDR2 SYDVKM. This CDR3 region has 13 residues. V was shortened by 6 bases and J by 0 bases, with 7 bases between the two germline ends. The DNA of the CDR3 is TGTGCCAGCAGACTTGCTAGCACAGATACGCAGTATTTT. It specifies CASRLASTDTQYF.

The CDR3 is CASSTDWDSEAFF. The CDR3 nucleotides read TGTGCCAGTAGTACAGATTGGGACAGTGAAGCTTTCTTT. The chain has TRBV19 and TRBJ1-1; 7 nucleotides line up with TRBD1. V lost 4 bases to trimming and J lost 7 bases; unmatched junction nucleotides: 6. This CDR3 has 13 amino acids. Germline V gives CDR1 LNHDA, CDR2 SQIVND (reference sequence).

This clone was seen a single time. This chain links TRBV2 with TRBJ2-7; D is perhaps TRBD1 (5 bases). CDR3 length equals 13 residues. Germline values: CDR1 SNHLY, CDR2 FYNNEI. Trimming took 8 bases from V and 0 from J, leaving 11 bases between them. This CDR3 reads CASFQGSSYEQYF. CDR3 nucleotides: TGTGCCAGCTTTCAGGGTTCCTCCTACGAGCAGTACTTC.

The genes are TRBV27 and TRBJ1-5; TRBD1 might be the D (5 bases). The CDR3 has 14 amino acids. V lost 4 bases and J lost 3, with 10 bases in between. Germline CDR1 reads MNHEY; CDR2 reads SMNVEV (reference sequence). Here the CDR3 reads CASSSGLLNQPQHF. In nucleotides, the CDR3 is TGTGCCAGCAGTTCGGGACTCCTCAATCAGCCCCAGCATTTT.

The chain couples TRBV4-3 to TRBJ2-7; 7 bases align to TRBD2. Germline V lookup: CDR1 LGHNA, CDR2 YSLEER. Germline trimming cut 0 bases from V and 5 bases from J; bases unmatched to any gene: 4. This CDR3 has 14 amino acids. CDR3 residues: CASSQEMAGDEQYF. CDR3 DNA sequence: TGCGCCAGCAGCCAAGAGATGGCGGGAGACGAGCAGTACTTC.

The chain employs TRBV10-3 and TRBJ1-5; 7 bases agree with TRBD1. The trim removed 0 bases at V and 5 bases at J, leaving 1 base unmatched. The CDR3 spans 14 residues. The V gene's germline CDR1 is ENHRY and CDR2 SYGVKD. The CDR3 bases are TGTGCCATCAGTGAGTCAGGGGGCGATCAGCCCCAGCATTTT. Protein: CAISESGGDQPQHF.

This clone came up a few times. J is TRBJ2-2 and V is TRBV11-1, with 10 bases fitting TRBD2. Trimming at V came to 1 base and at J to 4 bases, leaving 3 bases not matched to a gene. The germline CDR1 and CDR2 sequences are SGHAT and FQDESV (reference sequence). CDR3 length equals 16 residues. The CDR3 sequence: CASSLGLAGVTGELFF. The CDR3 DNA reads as TGTGCCAGCAGCTTAGGACTAGCGGGTGTCACCGGGGAGCTGTTTTTT.

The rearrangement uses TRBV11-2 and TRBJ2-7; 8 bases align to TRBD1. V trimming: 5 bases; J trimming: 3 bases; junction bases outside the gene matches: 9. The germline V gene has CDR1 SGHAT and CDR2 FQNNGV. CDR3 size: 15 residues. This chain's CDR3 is CASSPPGQGVYEQYF. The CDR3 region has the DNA TGTGCCAGCAGCCCACCAGGACAGGGAGTCTACGAGCAGTACTTC.

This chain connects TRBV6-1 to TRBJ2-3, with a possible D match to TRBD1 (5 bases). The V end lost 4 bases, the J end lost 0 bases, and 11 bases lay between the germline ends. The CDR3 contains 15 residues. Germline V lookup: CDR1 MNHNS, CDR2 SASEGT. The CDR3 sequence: CASSGQGYSTDTQYF. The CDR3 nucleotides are TGTGCCAGCAGTGGTCAGGGTTATAGCACAGATACGCAGTATTTT.

The CDR3 region is CASSGGNAGGSDTQYF. In nucleotides, the CDR3 is TGTGCCAGCAGCGGGGGAAACGCGGGAGGGTCAGATACGCAGTATTTT. J is TRBJ2-3 and V is TRBV9, with TRBD2 matching 9 bases. The CDR3 runs to 16 residues. Looked up from germline, CDR1 is SGDLS and CDR2 is YYNGEE. Unmatched junction bases numbered 9, after V lost 3 bases and J lost 4 bases.

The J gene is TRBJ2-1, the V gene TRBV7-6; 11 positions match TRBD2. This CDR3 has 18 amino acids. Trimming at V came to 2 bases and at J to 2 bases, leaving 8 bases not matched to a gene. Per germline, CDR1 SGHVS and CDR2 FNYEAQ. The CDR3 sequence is CASSLSTSGSRPYNEQFF. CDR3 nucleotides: TGTGCCAGCAGCTTATCAACTAGCGGGAGTAGGCCCTACAATGAGCAGTTCTTC.

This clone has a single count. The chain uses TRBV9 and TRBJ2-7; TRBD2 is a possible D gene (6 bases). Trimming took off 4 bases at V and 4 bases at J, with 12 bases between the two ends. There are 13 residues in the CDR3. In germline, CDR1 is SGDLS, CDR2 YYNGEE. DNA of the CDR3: TGTGCCAGCAGCTCACCGGGAGCTTACGAGCAGTACTTC. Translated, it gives CASSSPGAYEQYF. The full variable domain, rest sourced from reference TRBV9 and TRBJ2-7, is DSGVTQTPKHLITATGQRVTLRCSPRSGDLSVYWYQQSLDQGLQFLIQYYNGEERAKGNILERFSAQQFPDLHSELNLSSLELGDSALYFCASSSPGAYEQYFGPGTRLTVT.

The DNA for the CDR3 is TGTGCCAGCAGTGATTATGGACTCGGTGGGGCCAACGTCCTGACTTTC. This encodes CASSDYGLGGANVLTF. This chain joins TRBV2 and TRBJ2-6, with a possible D match to TRBD2 (5 bases). With 3 bases removed from V and 3 bases from J, the gap between germline ends came to 12 bases. This CDR3 has 16 amino acids. In germline, CDR1 is SNHLY, CDR2 FYNNEI.

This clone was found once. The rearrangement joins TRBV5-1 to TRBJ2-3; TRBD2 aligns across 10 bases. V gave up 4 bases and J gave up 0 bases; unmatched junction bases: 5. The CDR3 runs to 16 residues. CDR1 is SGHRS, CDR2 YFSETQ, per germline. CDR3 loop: CASSVGLAASTDTQYF. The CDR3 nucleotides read TGCGCCAGCAGCGTCGGACTAGCGGCAAGCACAGATACGCAGTATTTT.

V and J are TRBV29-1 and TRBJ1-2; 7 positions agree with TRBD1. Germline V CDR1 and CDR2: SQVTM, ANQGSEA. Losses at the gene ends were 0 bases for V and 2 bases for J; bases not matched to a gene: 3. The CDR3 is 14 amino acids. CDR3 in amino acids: CSVEEGQVNYGYTF. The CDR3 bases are TGCAGCGTTGAAGAAGGACAGGTCAACTATGGCTACACCTTC.